This TCR beta chain appears in the sequencing data of a study of Tregs in tolerant kidney transplant recipients. Sequencing used immunoSEQ multiplex PCR; TCRdb keeps in-frame clones, though not all of them. Of 200,000 to 300,000 clones listed, roughly 80% are singletons. Germline CDR1 and CDR2: LNHNV and YYDKDF (reference sequence). This CDR3 region has 13 residues. V shed 0 bases and J shed 5 bases, with 7 bases lying between them. The sequencing input was CD4+ T cells from blood. The rearrangement joins TRBV15 to TRBJ2-5; the D is unclear. This receptor was identified in a human donor in good health. The DNA of the CDR3 is TGTGCCACCAGCAGAGATCCAGCGGAGACCCAGTACTTC. Translation: CATSRDPAETQYF.